What follows are 31 T cell receptor beta chains derived from one specimen sequenced in a study of T cells in Graves' hyperthyroidism and ophthalmopathy. RNA transcripts gave rise to amplified TCR beta CDR3 regions. Initially, a first-round RT-PCR of the TCR CDR3 employed the HTBI primer set. Each CDR3 protein is one row after TCRdb ran MiXCR on the multiplex PCR reads. Of over 450,000 distinct CDR3 sequences in the sample, about an eighth were seen once. The sequenced material came from blood. The receptors were gathered from a woman aged 18-29 years with Graves' hyperthyroidism.

At least ten counts were recorded for this clonotype. The rearrangement links TRBV11-2 to TRBJ2-1, with 7 positions matching TRBD1. Germline values: CDR1 SGHAT, CDR2 FQNNGV. Trimming cost V 1 base and J 7 bases; bases outside gene matches: 4. The length of the CDR3 is 14 residues. CDR3 DNA sequence: TGTGCCAGCAGCTTAGGTACAGGGGCTAATGAGCAGTTCTTC. Its translation is CASSLGTGANEQFF.

This clonotype has ten or more counts. This chain links TRBV6-6 with TRBJ2-5; D remains ambiguous. Germline CDR1 is MNHNY and CDR2 is SVGAGI (reference sequence). Trimming removed 2 bases from V and 5 bases from J, with 12 bases in between. The CDR3 runs to 14 residues. Here the CDR3 DNA reads TGTGCCAGCAGTTACCAGGTCGAAAGGGAGACCCAGTACTTC. It is translated as CASSYQVERETQYF.

This clonotype was counted ten times or more. The genes are TRBV12-3 or TRBV12-4 and TRBJ2-1, with 11 bases lining up with TRBD1. The V segment lost 6 bases and the J segment 3 bases; nucleotides outside the gene matches: 7. This CDR3 is 16 amino acids long. Written as DNA, the CDR3 is TGTGCCAGCAGCCCAAGAGGGACAGGGGGCTACAATGAGCAGTTCTTC. Encoded protein: CASSPRGTGGYNEQFF.

Only a few counts were recorded for this clonotype. The chain uses TRBV27 and TRBJ1-1; D may be TRBD1 (5 bases). The CDR3 sequence is 16 residues long. The V end lost 5 bases, the J end lost 4 bases, and 20 bases lay between the germline ends. The germline gives CDR1 MNHEY, CDR2 SMNVEV (reference sequence). CDR3 sequence (DNA): TGTGCCAGCAGTCCTCGTCGAGCGAGGGGTAGCACTGAAGCTTTCTTT. Its protein is CASSPRRARGSTEAFF.

Many counts were recorded for this clonotype. This chain uses TRBV7-8 with TRBJ2-5; the D gene is possibly TRBD2 (6 bases). CDR1 and CDR2 from the germline V gene are SGHVS and FQNEAQ. The CDR3 length is 17 residues. V lost 5 bases to trimming and J lost 0 bases, with 19 bases between them. The CDR3 is CASSPRGSTTYQETQYF. DNA of the CDR3: TGTGCCAGCAGCCCCCGGGGGTCTACTACTTACCAAGAGACCCAGTACTTC.

This clonotype has more than one count but fewer than ten. The gene calls are TRBV6-7 and TRBJ2-1; 8 bases agree with TRBD2. TRBV6-7 belongs to the ORF category, with a function that is uncertain. The V segment lost 1 base and the J segment 3 bases; nucleotides outside the gene matches: 8. The CDR3 length is 17 residues. The CDR3, as DNA: TGTGCCAGCAGTTACTTCAAGCGGGAGTCAAACTACAATGAGCAGTTCTTC. Its translation is CASSYFKRESNYNEQFF.

The chain carries TRBV3-1 and TRBJ1-5; D is perhaps TRBD1 (6 bases). Germline CDR1 and CDR2: LGHDT and YNNKEL (reference sequence). Trimming left V 0 bases short and J 5 bases short, with 17 bases between. The CDR3 spans 17 residues. CDR3 DNA sequence: TGTGCCAGCAGCCAAGACAGGGGCCCGTATGGATATCAGCCCCAGCATTTT. Its protein is CASSQDRGPYGYQPQHF. The full variable domain, rest sourced from reference TRBV3-1 and TRBJ1-5, is DTAVSQTPKYLVTQMGNDKSIKCEQNLGHDTMYWYKQDSKKFLKIMFSYNNKELIINETVPNRFSPKSPDKAHLNLHINSLELGDSAVYFCASSQDRGPYGYQPQHFGDGTRLSIL.

This clonotype was seen a few times. The rearrangement joins TRBV30 to TRBJ2-5, with TRBD2 identical over 11 bases. V shed 1 base, J shed 5 bases, and the junction held 6 bases outside the gene matches. CDR3 length equals 15 residues. Germline CDR1 reads GTSNPN; CDR2 reads SVGIG (reference sequence). The DNA for the CDR3 is TGTGCCTGGAGTGGGGTAGCGGGAGGGCGGGAGACCCAGTACTTC. It specifies CAWSGVAGGRETQYF.

This clonotype showed up many times. The chain has TRBV9 and TRBJ2-7, with D perhaps TRBD1 or TRBD2 (6 bases each). This CDR3 has 15 residues. Germline assignment: CDR1 SGDLS and CDR2 YYNGEE. V shed 0 bases and J shed 4 bases, with 14 bases lying between them. The CDR3 DNA reads TGTGCCAGCAGCGTAGGCGGGACACGCCCTTACGAGCAGTACTTC. Its translation is CASSVGGTRPYEQYF.

This clonotype was seen repeatedly, ten times or more. The chain carries TRBV2 and TRBJ1-2; a possible D gene is TRBD1 (5 bases). CDR3 size: 17 residues. Germline CDR1 and CDR2: SNHLY and FYNNEI. V gave up 0 bases and J gave up 4 bases, with 18 bases separating them. The CDR3 here is CASSEAFGGGSIYGYTF. CDR3 bases: TGTGCCAGCAGTGAAGCGTTCGGGGGGGGATCTATCTATGGCTACACCTTC.

This clonotype was seen only a few times. The chain couples TRBV29-1 to TRBJ1-1; D is possibly TRBD1 (6 bases). Germline CDR1 is SQVTM and CDR2 is ANQGSEA. The CDR3 extends over 10 amino acids. This CDR3 reads CTYDRSEAFF. In DNA form, the CDR3 reads TGCACCTACGACAGGTCCGAAGCTTTCTTT.

The sample holds many counts of this clonotype. This chain links TRBV7-8 with TRBJ1-5; D call uncertain. This CDR3 is built from 15 residues. V lost 0 bases, J lost 4 bases, and 10 bases lay in between. CDR1 and CDR2 (germline): SGHVS, FQNEAQ. DNA of the CDR3: TGTGCCAGCAGCTTAGCGTGGGCCCGAAATCAGCCCCAGCATTTT. This encodes CASSLAWARNQPQHF.

In this sample, this clonotype turned up a few times. V usage is TRBV3-1 and J usage is TRBJ2-3, with TRBD2 matching 8 bases. In germline, CDR1 is LGHDT, CDR2 YNNKEL (reference sequence). Trimming at V came to 5 bases and at J to 1 base, leaving 11 bases not matched to a gene. CDR3 length: 17 amino acids. CDR3 region: CASSGAGSGRGTDTQYF. CDR3 nucleotide sequence: TGTGCCAGCAGCGGTGCGGGGAGCGGGAGAGGCACAGATACGCAGTATTTT.

V gene TRBV12-3 or TRBV12-4 combines with J gene TRBJ1-1; 7 nucleotides align to TRBD1. The CDR3 is 14 amino acids. J was trimmed by 3 bases and V by 7 bases; bases with no gene match: 8. CDR3: CASILYTGDTEAFF. In DNA form, the CDR3 reads TGTGCCAGCATTCTTTATACAGGGGACACTGAAGCTTTCTTT.

The rearrangement uses TRBV29-1 and TRBJ2-7; 10 bases match TRBD1. Germline V gene data show CDR1 as SQVTM and CDR2 as ANQGSEA. J gave up 7 bases and V 6 bases, and 15 bases lay outside the gene matches. The CDR3 covers 15 residues. The CDR3 reads CSVGTGTGAMGEQYF. As DNA, the CDR3 is TGCAGCGTCGGGACCGGGACAGGGGCAATGGGGGAGCAGTACTTC.

The chain is built from TRBV5-4 and TRBJ2-7; 7 bases fit TRBD1. The CDR3 length is 14 residues. Germline V gives CDR1 SGHNT, CDR2 YYREEE (reference sequence). The J segment lost 2 bases and the V segment lost 2 bases, leaving 4 bases of the junction unmatched. In DNA form, the CDR3 reads TGTGCCAGCAGCTTTGGGGACAGAGCCTACGAGCAGTACTTC. This translates into CASSFGDRAYEQYF. The variable domain in full, with the rest retrieved from reference TRBV5-4 and TRBJ2-7, is ETGVTQSPTHLIKTRGQQVTLRCSSQSGHNTVSWYQQALGQGPQFIFQYYREEENGRGNFPPRFSGLQFPNYSSELNVNALELDDSALYLCASSFGDRAYEQYFGPGTRLTVT.

The sample holds many counts of this clonotype. As DNA, the CDR3 is TGTGCCAGCAGCCCTCTAGGGGGAGGAGAGACCCAGTACTTC. It codes for CASSPLGGGETQYF. The rearrangement joins TRBV27 to TRBJ2-5; either TRBD1 or TRBD2 may fit D (6 bases each). This CDR3 has 14 amino acids. CDR1 is MNHEY, CDR2 SMNVEV, per germline (reference sequence). Trimming took 6 bases from V and 4 from J, leaving 15 bases between them.

This clonotype was seen repeatedly, ten times or more. V usage is TRBV30 and J usage is TRBJ2-1; D is possibly TRBD2 (7 bases). V dropped 2 bases and J dropped 5 bases, with 10 bases sitting between them. The CDR3 totals 13 residues. Germline lookup yields CDR1 GTSNPN and CDR2 SVGIG (reference sequence). CDR3 in amino acids: CAWSLGGHNEQFF. The CDR3 coding sequence is TGTGCCTGGAGTCTCGGGGGGCACAATGAGCAGTTCTTC.

This clonotype was observed a handful of times. The chain recombines TRBV20-1 with TRBJ1-1; no firm D call. CDR1 DFQATT and CDR2 SNEGSKA come from the germline V gene (reference sequence). V dropped 1 base and J dropped 1 base, with 13 bases sitting between them. The CDR3 consists of 15 residues. The DNA for the CDR3 is TGCAGTGCTAGAGCCGACCGCATGAAGAACACTGAAGCTTTCTTT. Translating gives CSARADRMKNTEAFF.

This clonotype was detected only once. The chain joins TRBV19 to TRBJ1-1; the D gene is possibly TRBD1 (6 bases). V was shortened by 1 base and J by 1 base, with 13 bases between the two germline ends. The CDR3 loop spans 16 amino acids. CDR1 LNHDA and CDR2 SQIVND come from the germline V gene (reference sequence). The CDR3, as DNA: TGTGCCAGTAGTATAGGGTACCAACAGGGGAACACTGAAGCTTTCTTT. Protein product: CASSIGYQQGNTEAFF.

V is TRBV18 and J is TRBJ1-2; D not certain. The CDR3 runs 19 residues. Between the trimmed V and J ends, which lost 5 bases and 3 bases, there was a span of 28 bases. Germline lookup yields CDR1 KGHSH and CDR2 LQKENI. CDR3: CASSLEEGAVFGYYYGYTF. For the CDR3, the DNA is TGTGCCAGCTCATTAGAGGAGGGCGCAGTGTTTGGGTATTACTATGGCTACACCTTC.

This clonotype was detected a few times. Given a much more abundant clone one base away, this may be a read error. The V call is TRBV30, the J call TRBJ1-5; D gene uncertain. This CDR3 spans 13 amino acids. V lost 0 bases, J lost 5 bases, and 8 bases lay in between. From germline, CDR1 is GTSNPN and CDR2 SVGIG (reference sequence). CDR3 in DNA: TGTGCCTGGAGTGTCGGCGGGGATCAGCCCCAGCATTTT. Amino acids: CAWSVGGDQPQHF.

The rearrangement links TRBV27 to TRBJ2-5; the match to TRBD2 covers 11 bases. V trimming: 6 bases; J trimming: 0 bases; junction bases outside the gene matches: 12. Germline CDR1 and CDR2: MNHEY and SMNVEV (reference sequence). CDR3 size: 18 residues. CDR3 coding DNA: TGTGCCAGCAGACCACCGGGACTAGCGGATAAATACCAAGAGACCCAGTACTTC. Translated, it gives CASRPPGLADKYQETQYF.

This clonotype was observed many times. CDR3 bases: TGTGCCTGGAGCGGTGGACTAGCGGGAGGGGGAGATACGCAGTATTTT. Residues: CAWSGGLAGGGDTQYF. This sequence joins TRBV30 and TRBJ2-3, with 15 bases matching TRBD2. V shed 3 bases and J 5 bases; nucleotides not matched to a gene: 6. CDR3 size: 16 residues. Germline V lookup: CDR1 GTSNPN, CDR2 SVGIG (reference sequence).

This clonotype was observed a handful of times. V gene TRBV5-1 combines with J gene TRBJ2-5; D ambiguous. Germline CDR1 reads SGHRS; CDR2 reads YFSETQ. V lost 4 bases, J lost 5 bases, and 9 bases lay in between. There are 12 residues in the CDR3. The CDR3 nucleotides are TGCGCCAGCAGCCTAACAGACGAGACCCAGTACTTC. Residues: CASSLTDETQYF.

The chain has TRBV5-5 and TRBJ1-3; no definite D call. Deletions cut 0 bases from V and 0 bases from J, with 10 bases between. Germline CDR1 reads SGHKS; CDR2 reads YYEKEE (reference sequence). The CDR3 length is 16 residues. CDR3 in DNA: TGTGCCAGCAGCTTGGACGGAACCCACTCTGGAAACACCATATATTTT. Protein product: CASSLDGTHSGNTIYF.

This clonotype was found many times. This chain uses TRBV13 with TRBJ2-3; 13 nucleotides match TRBD2. The germline CDR1 and CDR2 sequences are PRHDT and FYEKMQ (reference sequence). The CDR3 is made up of 17 amino acids. V gave up 4 bases and J gave up 6 bases; unmatched junction bases: 10. The CDR3 here is CASSSLGLAGPSDTQYF. In DNA form, the CDR3 reads TGTGCCAGCAGCTCCCTGGGACTAGCGGGACCGTCCGATACGCAGTATTTT.

This clonotype was seen repeatedly, ten times or more. V is TRBV2 and J is TRBJ2-7, with D possibly TRBD1 on 5 matching bases. Trimming cost V 8 bases and J 2 bases, with 10 bases left between them. The CDR3 is made up of 12 amino acids. Germline V CDR1 and CDR2: SNHLY, FYNNEI. For the CDR3, the DNA is TGTGCCAGCGGTCAGGGTACCTACGAGCAGTACTTC. The encoded protein is CASGQGTYEQYF.

This clonotype came up many times. This chain links TRBV27 with TRBJ2-7; 11 bases match TRBD2. The CDR3 runs to 16 residues. Germline V gives CDR1 MNHEY, CDR2 SMNVEV (reference sequence). Trimming cost V 0 bases and J 6 bases; bases outside gene matches: 7. CDR3 amino acids: CASSLSASGRNSEQYF. The CDR3 DNA follows: TGTGCCAGCAGTTTATCGGCTAGCGGGAGGAATAGCGAGCAGTACTTC.

The chain links TRBV9 to TRBJ1-3; D perhaps matches TRBD1 (5 bases). The CDR3 spans 12 residues. Trimming removed 2 bases from V and 8 bases from J, with 8 bases in between. Germline V gives CDR1 SGDLS, CDR2 YYNGEE. The CDR3 reads CASSVQGDTIYF. The CDR3 bases are TGTGCCAGCAGCGTTCAGGGAGACACCATATATTTT.

The gene calls are TRBV6-1 and TRBJ2-3; no firm D call. The V end was cut by 6 bases, the J end by 2 bases, with 9 bases between. The CDR3 sequence is 13 residues long. The germline V gene encodes CDR1 MNHNS and CDR2 SASEGT. In DNA, the CDR3 is TGTGCCAGCAGGGGCTCTTTCACAGATACGCAGTATTTT. Translated: CASRGSFTDTQYF.